A single sample gave rise to the 24 T cell receptor beta chains below, sequenced in a study of cytomegalovirus exposure and HLA in healthy donors. Primers: 60 Vbeta forward and 13 Jbeta reverse. TCRdb's table, derived via immunoSEQ multiplex PCR, lists solely in-frame clones and lacks some. The sample has under 200,000 clones; around 80% are singletons. Sequenced: PBMCs. The receptors were gathered from a man aged 40-49 years in good health and CMV-seronegative.

This chain joins TRBV19 and TRBJ2-4; D might be TRBD2 (6 bases). This CDR3 is built from 15 residues. V lost 3 bases, J lost 0 bases, and 9 bases lay in between. Per the germline V gene, CDR1 is LNHDA and CDR2 is SQIVND (reference sequence). The CDR3 DNA reads TGTGCCAGTAGTATTTCGGGGGTAGCCAAAAACATTCAGTACTTC. Its translation: CASSISGVAKNIQYF.

This clone appeared once. The chain is built from TRBV5-4 and TRBJ2-5; 9 nucleotides align to TRBD1. Trimming removed 4 bases from V and 7 bases from J; junction bases left unmatched: 14. The CDR3 spans 16 residues. Germline CDR1 is SGHNT and CDR2 is YYREEE (reference sequence). The CDR3: CASSVSGTGRLSTQYF. In DNA form, the CDR3 reads TGTGCCAGCAGCGTGTCCGGGACAGGGAGACTTTCGACCCAGTACTTC.

The chain has TRBV7-9 and TRBJ1-6; D remains ambiguous. The CDR3 is 13 residues long. V shed 1 base and J shed 6 bases, with 4 bases lying between them. From germline, CDR1 is SEHNR and CDR2 FQNEAQ (reference sequence). The CDR3 loop reads CASSLGPNSPLHF. Here the CDR3 DNA reads TGTGCCAGCAGCTTAGGGCCTAATTCACCCCTCCACTTT.

The V gene is TRBV7-6, the J gene TRBJ1-3, with a possible D match to TRBD1 (5 bases). Germline V CDR1 and CDR2: SGHVS, FNYEAQ. CDR3 length equals 18 residues. The V end lost 5 bases, the J end lost 0 bases, and 20 bases lay between the germline ends. CDR3 sequence reads: CASSQRYRLTDSGNTIYF. CDR3 DNA sequence: TGTGCCAGCAGCCAGAGGTACAGGCTAACTGACTCTGGAAACACCATATATTTT.

The V call is TRBV6-1, the J call TRBJ2-3; 9 bases are a match to TRBD2. Germline lookup yields CDR1 MNHNS and CDR2 SASEGT. This CDR3 has 15 residues. The trim removed 6 bases at V and 4 bases at J, leaving 8 bases unmatched. CDR3 sequence: CASRAGLASADTQYF. The DNA for the CDR3 is TGTGCCAGCAGGGCGGGACTAGCTTCCGCAGATACGCAGTATTTT.

The chain employs TRBV2 and TRBJ2-7; 9 bases line up with TRBD2. V lost 3 bases, J lost 4 bases, and 7 bases stayed unmatched. The CDR3 totals 15 residues. In germline, CDR1 is SNHLY, CDR2 FYNNEI. Here the CDR3 reads CASSEGSGREYEQYF. The CDR3 nucleotides are TGTGCCAGCAGTGAGGGTAGCGGGAGAGAATACGAGCAGTACTTC. Using reference TRBV2 and TRBJ2-7 for the parts outside the CDR3, the full variable domain is EPEVTQTPSHQVTQMGQEVILRCVPISNHLYFYWYRQILGQKVEFLVSFYNNEISEKSEIFDDQFSVERPDGSNFTLKIRSTKLEDSAMYFCASSEGSGREYEQYFGPGTRLTVT.

This sequence joins TRBV5-1 and TRBJ1-5, with D perhaps matching TRBD1 (5 bases). The CDR3 contains 13 residues. The germline gives CDR1 SGHRS, CDR2 YFSETQ. With 4 bases removed from V and 4 bases from J, the gap between germline ends came to 9 bases. The CDR3 DNA reads as TGCGCCAGCAGCGGGGGGTTAAATCAGCCCCAGCATTTT. This sequence encodes CASSGGLNQPQHF.

The J gene is TRBJ2-3, the V gene TRBV6-4, with 10 nucleotides matching TRBD2. From germline, CDR1 is MRHNA and CDR2 SNTAGT. V gave up 2 bases and J gave up 1 base; unmatched junction bases: 0. The CDR3 runs to 15 residues. The CDR3 is CASSDGTSGTDTQYF. The CDR3 nucleotides read TGTGCCAGCAGTGACGGGACTAGCGGCACAGATACGCAGTATTTT.

The gene calls are TRBV2 and TRBJ2-3, with TRBD2 matching over 9 bases. The V gene end was trimmed by 10 bases and the J gene end by 1 base; junction bases not matched to a gene: 9. Germline CDR1 and CDR2: SNHLY and FYNNEI. This CDR3 spans 15 amino acids. DNA for the CDR3: TGTGCCACAATCCCAGAGCGGGGGGGCACAGATACGCAGTATTTT. Its translation is CATIPERGGTDTQYF.

This chain connects TRBV4-1 to TRBJ1-6; 9 positions match TRBD1. Germline V gene sequence: CDR1 MGHRA, CDR2 YSYEKL. Trimming took 1 base from V and 8 from J; bases not matched to a gene: 6. The CDR3 contains 16 residues. The CDR3, as DNA: TGCGCCAGCAGCCAAGTGGCCGGGACAGGGTATTCACCCCTCCACTTT. It is translated as CASSQVAGTGYSPLHF.

This chain joins TRBV11-3 and TRBJ2-1, with 8 bases matching TRBD1. The V and J ends lost 8 bases and 4 bases, in that order; junction bases with no gene match: 10. CDR1 is SGHNT and CDR2 is YENEEA in the germline V gene. CDR3 size: 15 residues. The CDR3, as DNA: TGTGCCAGCGCCGGACAGGGAATCCCTTACAATGAGCAGTTCTTC. Amino acid sequence: CASAGQGIPYNEQFF.

The rearrangement joins TRBV10-2 to TRBJ2-5; D call uncertain. The V end was cut by 3 bases, the J end by 7 bases, with 6 bases between. From germline, CDR1 is WSHSY and CDR2 SAAADI. The CDR3 loop spans 11 amino acids. CDR3 protein: CASSDLRTQYF. The DNA for the CDR3 is TGCGCCAGCAGTGACCTTCGGACCCAGTACTTC.

The chain has TRBV12-5 and TRBJ2-1, with D perhaps TRBD2 (6 bases). Germline V lookup: CDR1 LGHNT, CDR2 FRNRAP. V was clipped by 1 base and J by 7 bases, with 20 bases between them. This CDR3 spans 17 amino acids. The CDR3 DNA reads as TGTGCTAGTGGTTTGGCAAGGGTAGGCGGGACGGGGAATGAGCAGTTCTTC. Protein sequence: CASGLARVGGTGNEQFF.

The V gene is TRBV5-8, the J gene TRBJ1-5, with 9 positions matching TRBD1. The ends lost 3 bases at V and 2 bases at J; junction bases unmatched: 9. Germline CDR1 SGHTS, CDR2 YDEGEE. This CDR3 comprises 17 residues. The CDR3 DNA reads TGTGCCAGCAGCTGGGGCCCTCGACAGGGGGGCAATCAGCCCCAGCATTTT. Amino acids: CASSWGPRQGGNQPQHF.

A few counts support this clone. V gene TRBV7-2 combines with J gene TRBJ2-1, with D perhaps matching TRBD1 (5 bases). Deletions cut 4 bases from V and 7 bases from J, with 14 bases between. The CDR3 loop spans 14 amino acids. The V gene's germline CDR1 is SGHTA and CDR2 FQGNSA. The CDR3 DNA follows: TGTGCCAGCAGCTCCCCTGGAAGGGGTAATGAGCAGTTCTTC. Translating gives CASSSPGRGNEQFF.

The chain employs TRBV27 and TRBJ2-3; 7 nucleotides align to TRBD2. This CDR3 comprises 14 residues. Trimming cost V 7 bases and J 0 bases; bases outside gene matches: 4. CDR1 and CDR2 (germline): MNHEY, SMNVEV (reference sequence). The CDR3 DNA follows: TGTGCCAGCATGCTAGCGGCTAGCACAGATACGCAGTATTTT. Protein sequence: CASMLAASTDTQYF.

A single count supports this clone. DNA of the CDR3: TGCAGCGTTCTTCTGGGGGGGACCAGCACAGATACGCAGTATTTT. Translation: CSVLLGGTSTDTQYF. The V gene is TRBV29-1, the J gene TRBJ2-3, with 7 bases identical to TRBD2. Germline CDR1 is SQVTM and CDR2 is ANQGSEA. V lost 5 bases and J lost 0; bases outside the gene matches: 8. This CDR3 is 15 amino acids long.

The chain couples TRBV27 to TRBJ2-7; the D gene is possibly TRBD1 (5 bases). V lost 6 bases and J lost 6, with 9 bases in between. Per the germline V gene, CDR1 is MNHEY and CDR2 is SMNVEV (reference sequence). The CDR3 has 11 residues. Here the CDR3 DNA reads TGTGCCAGCAGGGGGCGTTCCGAGCAGTACTTC. Translation gives CASRGRSEQYF.

The genes are TRBV2 and TRBJ2-7; 7 bases line up with TRBD2. This CDR3 has 13 amino acids. Germline V lookup: CDR1 SNHLY, CDR2 FYNNEI. V shed 4 bases and J 3 bases; nucleotides not matched to a gene: 3. The CDR3 nucleotides read TGTGCCAGCAGTGTTGAGCGGGACTACGAGCAGTACTTC. Protein: CASSVERDYEQYF.

V and J are TRBV10-2 and TRBJ2-5; D is unclear. The CDR3 extends over 13 amino acids. Trimming cost V 5 bases and J 4 bases, with 11 bases left between them. The V gene's germline CDR1 is WSHSY and CDR2 SAAADI. The CDR3: CASSNSRGETQYF. CDR3 in DNA: TGCGCCAGCAGTAATAGCAGAGGAGAGACCCAGTACTTC.

This chain joins TRBV4-3 and TRBJ1-3; D call uncertain. Trimming removed 2 bases from V and 0 bases from J, with 17 bases in between. Germline V gene sequence: CDR1 LGHNA, CDR2 YSLEER. CDR3 length equals 18 residues. The chain's CDR3 is CASSQPPHGANSGNTIYF. The CDR3 DNA reads as TGCGCCAGCAGCCAACCCCCTCATGGAGCTAACTCTGGAAACACCATATATTTT.

A few counts support this clone. The rearrangement uses TRBV6-5 and TRBJ2-5, with TRBD1 matching 8 bases. This CDR3 spans 13 amino acids. From germline, CDR1 is MNHEY and CDR2 SVGAGI. The junction had 3 bases not matched to a gene; V was cut back by 4 bases and J by 5 bases. CDR3 loop: CASSSNRGETQYF. The CDR3 DNA is TGTGCCAGCAGTTCCAACAGGGGGGAGACCCAGTACTTC.

This clone was observed a handful of times. This rearrangement joins TRBV5-4 to TRBJ2-1, with D uncertain. There are 12 residues in the CDR3. Per germline, CDR1 SGHNT and CDR2 YYREEE (reference sequence). V was clipped by 4 bases and J by 4 bases, with 6 bases between them. The CDR3 DNA is TGTGCCAGCAGCGGCAGTTACAATGAGCAGTTCTTC. Its protein product is CASSGSYNEQFF.

The rearrangement uses TRBV4-1 and TRBJ2-1; perhaps TRBD2 as D (5 bases). The CDR3 has 16 residues. Germline CDR1 and CDR2: MGHRA and YSYEKL. V was pared by 0 bases and J by 3 bases, with 12 bases between. The CDR3 DNA reads TGCGCCAGCAGCCAAGAGCCCCAGCGGCTCTACAATGAGCAGTTCTTC. Its protein product is CASSQEPQRLYNEQFF.